What follows are 23 T cell receptor beta chains derived from one specimen sequenced in a study of T cell responses to AZD1222 COVID-19 vaccine. Libraries were prepared by immunoSEQ multiplex PCR; TCRdb keeps only in-frame clonotypes and omits some of them. The sample yields 60,000 to 65,000 clones, 76% seen once. The input for sequencing was peripheral blood, taken on day 0 of AZD1222 vaccination. The receptors originated from an adult in good health.

The chain recombines TRBV4-2 with TRBJ1-3; D ambiguous. CDR1 LGHNA and CDR2 YNFKEQ come from the germline V gene. V lost 0 bases, J lost 4 bases, and 13 bases lay in between. This CDR3 has 16 amino acids. The CDR3 sequence is CASSQDRDAVGNTIYF. CDR3 DNA: TGTGCCAGCAGCCAAGATCGCGACGCCGTCGGAAACACCATATATTTT.

This chain connects TRBV5-4 to TRBJ2-2; D unclear. The CDR3 has 18 residues. V shed 1 base and J shed 2 bases, with 18 bases lying between them. Per germline, CDR1 SGHNT and CDR2 YYREEE (reference sequence). CDR3 nucleotide sequence: TGTGCCAGCAGCTTGACCGTGTTGTCCATGGCAAACACCGGGGAGCTGTTTTTT. It is translated as CASSLTVLSMANTGELFF.

V usage is TRBV3-1 (or the pseudogene TRBV3-2) and J usage is TRBJ1-1; TRBD1 aligns across 8 bases. The germline CDR1 and CDR2 sequences are LGHDT and YNNKEL (reference sequence). This CDR3 has 17 residues. Unmatched junction bases numbered 10, after V lost 4 bases and J lost 0 bases. CDR3 DNA sequence: TGTGCCAGCAGCCCCGGGACAGGAGATATAATGAACACTGAAGCTTTCTTT. This codes for CASSPGTGDIMNTEAFF.

Only one count was recorded for this clone. This CDR3 reads CASSFRTGGPPGELFF. CDR3 nucleotides: TGTGCCAGCAGCTTTCGGACGGGGGGGCCCCCCGGGGAGCTGTTTTTT. This rearrangement joins TRBV7-8 to TRBJ2-2, with 8 bases matching TRBD2. This CDR3 contains 16 residues. The V segment lost 3 bases and the J segment 6 bases; nucleotides outside the gene matches: 9. Germline V gives CDR1 SGHVS, CDR2 FQNEAQ. Drawing the rest from reference TRBV7-8 and TRBJ2-2, the complete variable domain is GAGVSQSPRYKVAKRGQDVALRCDPISGHVSLFWYQQALGQGPEFLTYFQNEAQLDKSGLPSDRFFAERPEGSVSTLKIQRTQQEDSAVYLCASSFRTGGPPGELFFGEGSRLTVL.

This clone was found a few times. This rearrangement joins TRBV6-5 to TRBJ2-7, with D perhaps matching TRBD1 (6 bases). Trimming took off 1 base at V and 2 bases at J, with 15 bases between the two ends. This CDR3 contains 16 residues. Germline V lookup: CDR1 MNHEY, CDR2 SVGAGI. CDR3 loop: CASSYFTGTSTYEQYF. The CDR3 DNA sequence: TGTGCCAGCAGTTACTTCACCGGGACATCTACCTACGAGCAGTACTTC.

To note about this clone: One end of the junction does not line up with germline, which may come from a read error. This chain connects TRBV18 to TRBJ1-1; a possible D gene is TRBD1 (6 bases). Germline CDR1 reads KGHSH; CDR2 reads LQKENI. CDR3 length equals 16 residues. The CDR3 loop is CACSPPVGAGGPEAFF. The CDR3 DNA is TGTGCCTGCTCACCACCGGTGGGGGCCGGGGGCCCTGAAGCTTTCTTT.

This clone has only one observation. The chain combines TRBV4-3 with TRBJ2-3; a possible D gene is TRBD2 (5 bases). Trimming pared 4 bases from V and 4 bases from J, leaving 9 bases between. Germline V gives CDR1 LGHNA, CDR2 YSLEER. The CDR3 length is 13 residues. CDR3 in amino acids: CASSPELADTQYF. As DNA, the CDR3 is TGCGCCAGCAGCCCAGAACTAGCAGATACGCAGTATTTT.

The rearrangement links TRBV7-9 to TRBJ1-2; the D gene is possibly TRBD1 (6 bases). Trimming removed 4 bases at V and 3 bases at J, with 9 bases between. Germline V gene data show CDR1 as SEHNR and CDR2 as FQNEAQ (reference sequence). The length of the CDR3 is 13 residues. The CDR3 nucleotides read TGTGCCAGCAGCTCTAAGGGGGACTATGGCTACACCTTC. Amino acids: CASSSKGDYGYTF.

In this sample, this clone turned up once. The chain uses TRBV7-9 and TRBJ2-1; 9 positions agree with TRBD1. The CDR3 has 15 amino acids. The germline CDR1 and CDR2 sequences are SEHNR and FQNEAQ (reference sequence). The junction had 9 bases not matched to a gene; V was cut back by 5 bases and J by 7 bases. The CDR3 region is CASSPTGGPWNEQFF. The CDR3 DNA reads as TGTGCCAGCAGCCCCACAGGGGGCCCTTGGAATGAGCAGTTCTTC.

This sequence joins TRBV19 and TRBJ1-5; weak D call: TRBD1 (5 bases). The CDR3 spans 13 residues. V lost 5 bases to trimming and J lost 7 bases, with 12 bases between them. Germline CDR1 LNHDA, CDR2 SQIVND (reference sequence). This CDR3 is CASSAGDGQPQHF. The CDR3 DNA is TGTGCCAGTAGTGCGGGGGATGGGCAGCCCCAGCATTTT.

This clone was seen a few times. Distinct nucleotide sequences in the sample also encode this CDR3. The rearrangement links TRBV28 to TRBJ2-3; D perhaps matches TRBD2 (5 bases). Germline CDR1 reads MDHEN; CDR2 reads SYDVKM. V was trimmed by 3 bases and J by 1 base, leaving 8 bases between them. The CDR3 totals 14 residues. The CDR3 is CASSFLSGTDTQYF. The CDR3 DNA sequence: TGTGCCAGCAGTTTCCTTAGCGGCACAGATACGCAGTATTTT.

The chain couples TRBV4-3 to TRBJ1-2, with D uncertain. Germline-derived CDR1 and CDR2 are LGHNA and YSLEER. V lost 0 bases and J 4 bases, leaving 12 bases between the germline ends. The CDR3 runs 15 residues. CDR3 in amino acids: CASSQDQTRTYGYTF. In DNA form, the CDR3 reads TGCGCCAGCAGCCAAGATCAAACCCGAACCTATGGCTACACCTTC.

The chain has TRBV6-2 or TRBV6-3 and TRBJ2-7; no definite D call. The CDR3 loop spans 13 amino acids. CDR1 and CDR2 from the germline V gene are MNHEY and SVGEGT. Trimming pared 5 bases from V and 1 base from J, leaving 9 bases between. The CDR3 nucleotides are TGTGCCAGCAGTCTCGGCGCATCCTACGAGCAGTACTTC. This translates into CASSLGASYEQYF.

The chain recombines TRBV4-3 with TRBJ2-5, with D uncertain. The CDR3 is 15 amino acids. The germline CDR1 and CDR2 sequences are LGHNA and YSLEER. V was clipped by 0 bases and J by 4 bases, with 12 bases between them. Here the CDR3 DNA reads TGCGCCAGCAGCCAAGAACGAGAGATCACAGAGACCCAGTACTTC. It translates to CASSQEREITETQYF.

This CDR3 reads CASSPQGDPATNEKLFF. The CDR3 DNA sequence: TGTGCCAGCAGCCCACAGGGGGACCCTGCAACTAATGAAAAACTGTTTTTT. V and J are TRBV3-1 (or the pseudogene TRBV3-2) and TRBJ1-4, with 8 bases identical to TRBD1. CDR3 length equals 17 residues. Germline CDR1 reads LGHDT; CDR2 reads YNNKEL (reference sequence). The V gene end was trimmed by 4 bases and the J gene end by 0 bases; junction bases not matched to a gene: 7.

CDR3 amino acids: CASSQGLAGINEQFF. The CDR3, as DNA: TGTGCCAGCAGCCAAGGACTAGCGGGGATCAATGAGCAGTTCTTC. V usage is TRBV27 and J usage is TRBJ2-1; 12 bases are a match to TRBD2. After removal of 6 bases from V and 6 bases from J, the junction contained 6 bases not matched to a gene. This CDR3 is 15 amino acids long. The germline gives CDR1 MNHEY, CDR2 SMNVEV (reference sequence).

The chain employs TRBV11-2 and TRBJ1-1; TRBD1 agrees at 8 bases. Trimming cost V 1 base and J 7 bases; bases outside gene matches: 2. Germline values: CDR1 SGHAT, CDR2 FQNNGV. There are 13 residues in the CDR3. CDR3 loop: CASSLAQGGEAFF. CDR3 nucleotide sequence: TGTGCCAGCAGCTTAGCACAGGGGGGTGAAGCTTTCTTT.

The chain employs TRBV7-2 and TRBJ1-1; no definite D call. V lost 5 bases and J 6 bases, leaving 16 bases between the germline ends. The length of the CDR3 is 14 residues. Germline assignment: CDR1 SGHTA and CDR2 FQGNSA. CDR3 in amino acids: CASSLVPQAAEAFF. CDR3 nucleotide sequence: TGTGCCAGCAGCCTAGTGCCGCAGGCCGCTGAAGCTTTCTTT.

The rearrangement uses TRBV6-5 and TRBJ1-5; weak D call: TRBD1 (5 bases). Trimming took off 6 bases at V and 7 bases at J, with 16 bases between the two ends. Germline lookup yields CDR1 MNHEY and CDR2 SVGAGI. This CDR3 is 14 amino acids long. The DNA for the CDR3 is TGTGCCAGCAGCCGAGAAGTCGGGGGGCAGCCCCAGCATTTT. Translating gives CASSREVGGQPQHF.

This clone was seen more than once but under ten times. The gene calls are TRBV29-1 and TRBJ2-7; D ambiguous. CDR3 length equals 13 residues. Germline CDR1 and CDR2: SQVTM and ANQGSEA. V was shortened by 6 bases and J by 1 base, with 13 bases between the two germline ends. Written as DNA, the CDR3 is TGCAGCGTCGCTCCTGGGATTTCCTACGAGCAGTACTTC. Its protein is CSVAPGISYEQYF.

The chain is built from TRBV7-9 and TRBJ1-2; 10 bases are shared with TRBD1. The CDR3 sequence is 14 residues long. With V trimmed by 5 bases and J by 4 bases, 4 bases remained unmatched. CDR1 is SEHNR, CDR2 FQNEAQ, per germline (reference sequence). CDR3 DNA: TGTGCCAGCAGCAGACAGGGGGCGATCTATGGCTACACCTTC. This sequence encodes CASSRQGAIYGYTF. Complete variable domain (other parts from reference TRBV7-9 and TRBJ1-2): DTGVSQNPRHKITKRGQNVTFRCDPISEHNRLYWYRQTLGQGPEFLTYFQNEAQLEKSRLLSDRFSAERPKGSFSTLEIQRTEQGDSAMYLCASSRQGAIYGYTFGSGTRLTVV.

The chain is built from TRBV28 and TRBJ2-6; D is tentatively TRBD1 or TRBD2 (5 bases each). V gave up 5 bases and J gave up 1 base, with 18 bases separating them. The V gene's germline CDR1 is MDHEN and CDR2 SYDVKM. The CDR3 has 18 residues. CDR3 region: CASSIRDGRLSGANVLTF. CDR3 nucleotides: TGTGCCAGCAGTATCCGGGACGGTAGATTATCTGGGGCCAACGTCCTGACTTTC.

The chain recombines TRBV3-1 (or the pseudogene TRBV3-2) with TRBJ1-1; D gene uncertain. The V and J ends lost 0 bases and 6 bases respectively, with 11 bases between them. The CDR3 is 14 amino acids. From germline, CDR1 is LGHDT and CDR2 YNNKEL (reference sequence). The CDR3: CASSQESEVSEAFF. The CDR3 region has the DNA TGTGCCAGCAGCCAAGAAAGTGAGGTGTCTGAAGCTTTCTTT.